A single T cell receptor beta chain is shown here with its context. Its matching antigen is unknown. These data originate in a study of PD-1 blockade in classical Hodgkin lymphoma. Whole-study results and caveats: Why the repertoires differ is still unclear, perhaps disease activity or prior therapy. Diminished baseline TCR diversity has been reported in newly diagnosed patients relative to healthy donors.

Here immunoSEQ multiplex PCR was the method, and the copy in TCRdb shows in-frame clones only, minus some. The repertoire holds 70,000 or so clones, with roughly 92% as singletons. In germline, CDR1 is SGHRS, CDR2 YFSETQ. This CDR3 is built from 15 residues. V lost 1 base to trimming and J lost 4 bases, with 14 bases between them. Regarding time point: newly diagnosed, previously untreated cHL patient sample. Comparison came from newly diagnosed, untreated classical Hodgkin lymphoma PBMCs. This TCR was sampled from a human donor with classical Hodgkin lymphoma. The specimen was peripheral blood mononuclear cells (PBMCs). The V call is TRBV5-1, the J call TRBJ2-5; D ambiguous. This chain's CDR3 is CASSLITGLGETQYF. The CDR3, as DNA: TGCGCCAGCAGCTTGATTACGGGCTTGGGAGAGACCCAGTACTTC. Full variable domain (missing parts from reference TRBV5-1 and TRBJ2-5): KAGVTQTPRYLIKTRGQQVTLSCSPISGHRSVSWYQQTPGQGLQFLFEYFSETQRNKGNFPGRFSGRQFSNSRSEMNVSTLELGDSALYLCASSLITGLGETQYFGPGTRLLVL.